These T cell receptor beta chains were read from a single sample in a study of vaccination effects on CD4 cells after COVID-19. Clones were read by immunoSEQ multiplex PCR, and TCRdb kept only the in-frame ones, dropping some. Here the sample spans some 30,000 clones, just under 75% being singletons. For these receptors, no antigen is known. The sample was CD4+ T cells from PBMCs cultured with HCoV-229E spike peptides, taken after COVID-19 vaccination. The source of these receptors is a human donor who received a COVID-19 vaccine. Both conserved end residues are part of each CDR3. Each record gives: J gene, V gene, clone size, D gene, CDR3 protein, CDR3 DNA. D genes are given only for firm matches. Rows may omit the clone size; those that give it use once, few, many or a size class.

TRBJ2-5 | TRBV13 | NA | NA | CASSSAGTQYF | TGTGCCAGCAGCTCCGCTGGGACCCAGTACTTC
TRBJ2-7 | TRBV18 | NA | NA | CASSPAADLAYEQYF | TGTGCCAGCTCACCGGCGGCGGACTTAGCCTACGAGCAGTACTTC
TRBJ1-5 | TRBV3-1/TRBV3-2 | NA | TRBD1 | CASSQTGDGQPQHF | TGTGCCAGCAGCCAGACAGGGGATGGGCAGCCCCAGCATTTT
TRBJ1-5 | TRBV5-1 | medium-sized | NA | CASSSGQNQPQHF | TGCGCCAGCAGCTCCGGACAGAATCAGCCCCAGCATTTT
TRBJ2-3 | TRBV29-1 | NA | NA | CSVEDRRSTDTQYF | TGCAGCGTTGAAGATAGACGGAGCACAGATACGCAGTATTTT
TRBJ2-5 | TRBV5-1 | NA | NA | CASSSGGGGVETQYF | TGCGCCAGCAGCTCTGGGGGGGGCGGTGTAGAGACCCAGTACTTC
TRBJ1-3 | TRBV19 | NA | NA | CASTPMDISGNTIYF | TGTGCCAGTACTCCCATGGACATCTCTGGAAACACCATATATTTT
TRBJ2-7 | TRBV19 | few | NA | CATKNRGSYEQYF | TGTGCCACCAAAAACCGGGGCTCCTACGAGCAGTACTTC
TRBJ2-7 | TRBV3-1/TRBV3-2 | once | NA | CASSLSRGHEQYF | TGTGCCAGCAGCCTTTCACGGGGCCACGAGCAGTACTTC
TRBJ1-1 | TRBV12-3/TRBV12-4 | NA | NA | CASSLSREAFF | TGTGCCAGCAGTTTATCCAGGGAAGCTTTCTTT
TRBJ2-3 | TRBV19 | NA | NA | CASSLRGGLADTQYF | TGTGCCAGTAGTCTCAGGGGAGGATTGGCAGATACGCAGTATTTT
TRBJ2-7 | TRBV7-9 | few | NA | CASSPQGISYEQYF | TGTGCCAGCAGCCCGCAGGGGATTTCCTACGAGCAGTACTTC
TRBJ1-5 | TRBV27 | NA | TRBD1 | CASSSGTALNRPQHF | TGTGCCAGCAGTTCCGGGACAGCCCTAAATCGGCCCCAGCATTTT
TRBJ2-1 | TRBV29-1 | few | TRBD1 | CSVEVRQGPSVNEQFF | TGCAGCGTTGAAGTTCGACAGGGGCCGAGCGTTAATGAGCAGTTCTTC
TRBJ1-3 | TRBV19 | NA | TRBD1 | CASRSNPGTGGRDHSGNTIYF | TGTGCCAGTAGAAGCAACCCCGGGACAGGGGGCCGTGACCACTCTGGAAACACCATATATTTT
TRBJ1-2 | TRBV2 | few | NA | CASAIGGNYGYTF | TGTGCCAGCGCAATAGGGGGGAACTATGGCTACACCTTC
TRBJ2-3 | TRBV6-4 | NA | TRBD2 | CASGLAGGPADTQYF | TGTGCCAGCGGTCTAGCGGGGGGCCCGGCAGATACGCAGTATTTT
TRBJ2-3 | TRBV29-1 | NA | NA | CSVGEGLAGADTQYF | TGCAGCGTGGGCGAAGGGCTAGCCGGCGCAGATACGCAGTATTTT
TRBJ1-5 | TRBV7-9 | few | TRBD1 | CASSRGTGGQQPQHF | TGTGCCAGCAGCCGCGGGACAGGGGGCCAGCAGCCCCAGCATTTT
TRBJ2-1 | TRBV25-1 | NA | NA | CASTDGSWTVNNEQFF | TGTGCCAGCACCGACGGAAGTTGGACCGTAAACAATGAGCAGTTCTTC
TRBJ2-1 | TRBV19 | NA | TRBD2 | CASTSGGLSYNEQFF | TGTGCCAGTACCAGCGGGGGCCTCTCTTACAATGAGCAGTTCTTC
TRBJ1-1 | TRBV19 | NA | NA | CASSIGRNTEAFF | TGTGCCAGTAGTATCGGCAGGAACACTGAAGCTTTCTTT
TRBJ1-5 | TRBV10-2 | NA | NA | CASSGTAQPQHF | TGCGCCAGCAGTGGCACAGCGCAGCCCCAGCATTTT
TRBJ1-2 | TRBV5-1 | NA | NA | CASSLGLGAPNYGYTF | TGCGCCAGCAGCTTGGGTTTGGGGGCACCTAACTATGGCTACACCTTC
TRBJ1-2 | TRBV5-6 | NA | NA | CASSFRKGAAGRGYTF | TGTGCCAGCAGCTTCCGGAAGGGCGCCGCAGGGCGCGGCTACACCTTC
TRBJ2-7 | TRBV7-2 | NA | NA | CASSLYIYEQYF | TGTGCCAGCAGCTTATATATCTACGAGCAGTACTTC
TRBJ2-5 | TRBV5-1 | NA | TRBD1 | CASSRIQGSEETQYF | TGCGCCAGCAGCAGGATACAGGGGAGCGAAGAGACCCAGTACTTC
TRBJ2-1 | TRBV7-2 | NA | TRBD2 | CASSLFAGGGNEQFF | TGTGCCAGCAGCTTATTTGCGGGAGGAGGAAATGAGCAGTTCTTC
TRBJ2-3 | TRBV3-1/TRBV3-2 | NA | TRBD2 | CASSQDRGTSGTLSTDTQYF | TGTGCCAGCAGCCAAGATCGGGGGACTAGCGGGACTCTTAGCACAGATACGCAGTATTTT
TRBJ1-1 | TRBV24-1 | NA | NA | CATSDGSLYSEAFF | TGTGCCACCAGTGATGGTTCGCTTTATTCTGAAGCTTTCTTT
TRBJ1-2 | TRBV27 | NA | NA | CASSPPAGGYTF | TGTGCCAGCAGTCCTCCAGCTGGGGGCTACACCTTC
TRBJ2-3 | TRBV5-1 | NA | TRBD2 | CASSLGEAGGSDTQYF | TGCGCCAGCAGCTTGGGGGAAGCGGGGGGGTCAGATACGCAGTATTTT
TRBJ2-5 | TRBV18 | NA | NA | CASSREGTQYF | TGTGCCAGCTCCCGCGAGGGAACCCAGTACTTC
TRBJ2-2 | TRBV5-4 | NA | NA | CASSRSLGELFF | TGTGCCAGCAGCCGGTCTCTCGGGGAGCTGTTTTTT
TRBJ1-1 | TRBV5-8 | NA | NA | CASSMYTEAFF | TGTGCCAGCAGCATGTACACTGAAGCTTTCTTT
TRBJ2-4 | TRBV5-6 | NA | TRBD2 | CASSLLAGGRNIQYF | TGTGCCAGCAGCTTATTAGCGGGAGGGAGAAACATTCAGTACTTC
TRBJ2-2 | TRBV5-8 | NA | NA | CASSRDGGYTGELFF | TGTGCCAGCAGCCGTGACGGGGGTTACACCGGGGAGCTGTTTTTT
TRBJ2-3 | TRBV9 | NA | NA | CASSVQGDTDTQYF | TGTGCCAGCAGCGTGCAAGGAGATACAGATACGCAGTATTTT
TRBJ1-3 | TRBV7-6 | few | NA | CASSLLAGSGNTIYF | TGTGCCAGCAGCTTACTTGCGGGCTCTGGAAACACCATATATTTT
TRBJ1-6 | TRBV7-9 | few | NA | CASSLAAGADNSPLHF | TGTGCCAGCAGCTTAGCGGCAGGGGCGGATAATTCACCCCTCCACTTT
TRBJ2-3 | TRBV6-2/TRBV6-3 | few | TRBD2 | CASSSGRATDTQYF | TGTGCCAGCAGTAGCGGGAGGGCCACAGATACGCAGTATTTT
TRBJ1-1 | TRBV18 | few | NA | CASSPLPDKNTEAFF | TGTGCCAGCTCACCACTCCCGGACAAGAACACTGAAGCTTTCTTT
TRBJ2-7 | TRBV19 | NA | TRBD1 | CASSGWDRGPYEQYF | TGTGCCAGTAGTGGTTGGGACAGGGGGCCCTACGAGCAGTACTTC
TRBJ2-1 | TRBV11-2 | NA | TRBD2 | CASSLYAGTSGYNEQFF | TGTGCCAGCAGCTTGTACGCCGGGACTAGCGGCTACAATGAGCAGTTCTTC
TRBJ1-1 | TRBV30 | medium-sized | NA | CAWSVLRGRRANEAFF | TGTGCCTGGAGTGTACTGCGGGGGCGGAGGGCCAATGAAGCTTTCTTT
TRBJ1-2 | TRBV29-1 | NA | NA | CSVGQGRGYGYTF | TGCAGCGTTGGTCAGGGGCGCGGGTATGGCTACACCTTC
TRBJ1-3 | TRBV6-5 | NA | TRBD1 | CASSYGGQGSDTIYF | TGTGCCAGCAGTTACGGGGGACAGGGGTCGGACACCATATATTTT
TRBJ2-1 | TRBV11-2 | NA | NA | CASSSRKTDSSYNEQFF | TGTGCCAGCAGCTCAAGAAAGACAGATAGCTCCTACAATGAGCAGTTCTTC
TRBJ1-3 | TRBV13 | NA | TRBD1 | CASSYRGSGNTIYF | TGTGCCAGCAGCTACAGGGGATCTGGAAACACCATATATTTT
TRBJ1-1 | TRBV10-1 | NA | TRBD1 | CASRGTGTNTEAFF | TGCGCCAGCAGAGGGACAGGGACGAACACTGAAGCTTTCTTT
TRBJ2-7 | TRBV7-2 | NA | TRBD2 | CASRGSGSGSYEQYF | TGTGCCAGCAGAGGTAGCGGGAGTGGATCCTACGAGCAGTACTTC